This T cell receptor beta chain comes out of a study of OX40 agonist ivuxolimab in advanced cancers. About the study: One patient with hepatocellular carcinoma and two with cutaneous melanoma, three in all, had partial responses.

Some clones are missing from TCRdb's copy, which holds only in-frame ones; the method was immunoSEQ multiplex PCR. There are about 36,000 clones in the sample; 74% occur only once, and around a sixth lies in the top ten. Study observations and caveats: CD8+ T cells showed, on average, more clonal expansion than CD4+ cells.

This CDR3 spans 17 amino acids. Deletions cut 6 bases from V and 0 bases from J, with 20 bases between. Germline V gene lookup returns CDR1 ENHRY and CDR2 SYGVKD. Concerning this clone itself: Its antigen is undetermined.

The V gene is TRBV10-3, the J gene TRBJ1-2, with D possibly matching TRBD1 (6 bases). This material consisted of CD4+ or CD8+ T cells sorted from blood, taken in a trial of the OX40 agonist ivuxolimab. This receptor was identified in an adult with an advanced solid tumor such as melanoma, head and neck, liver or kidney cancer. The CDR3 nucleotides read TGTGCCATCAGCGCGATCACCGGGGGCCGGGCTAACTATGGCTACACCTTC. Amino acid sequence: CAISAITGGRANYGYTF.